A single sample gave rise to the 13 T cell receptor beta chains below, sequenced in a study of blood T cell repertoires in COVID-19. The assay was immunoSEQ multiplex PCR, and TCRdb's table has in-frame clones only and misses some. Counted here are about 320,000 clones, 85% occurring once; the ten biggest clones make up 1.5% to 2%. The material sequenced was PBMCs or T cells enriched from blood (not recorded which). Every receptor here comes from a woman in her 30s who had been exposed to COVID-19.

J is TRBJ2-7 and V is TRBV2, with 7 bases lining up with TRBD2. V lost 2 bases, J lost 4 bases, and 8 bases stayed unmatched. CDR1 and CDR2 (germline): SNHLY, FYNNEI. The length of the CDR3 is 15 residues. CDR3 in amino acids: CASSELAGARYEQYF. The CDR3 nucleotides read TGTGCCAGCAGTGAACTTGCGGGAGCGAGGTACGAGCAGTACTTC.

The chain links TRBV10-3 to TRBJ2-1, with 10 bases fitting TRBD1. This CDR3 is 15 amino acids long. Germline V gene lookup returns CDR1 ENHRY and CDR2 SYGVKD. Germline trimming cut 4 bases from V and 7 bases from J; bases unmatched to any gene: 7. The CDR3 loop is CAISGKRQGANEQFF. In nucleotides, the CDR3 is TGTGCCATCAGTGGGAAGAGACAGGGGGCAAATGAGCAGTTCTTC.

This chain uses TRBV27 with TRBJ2-1; D might be TRBD1 (6 bases). The length of the CDR3 is 15 residues. V gave up 5 bases and J gave up 3 bases, with 14 bases separating them. Germline V CDR1 and CDR2: MNHEY, SMNVEV (reference sequence). CDR3 region: CASSPDRENYNEQFF. CDR3 DNA sequence: TGTGCCAGCAGTCCGGACAGAGAGAACTACAATGAGCAGTTCTTC.

The V call is TRBV30, the J call TRBJ1-2; D not certain. V gave up 0 bases and J gave up 7 bases, with 9 bases separating them. Germline loops: CDR1 GTSNPN, CDR2 SVGIG (reference sequence). The CDR3 length is 12 residues. Here the CDR3 reads CAWSVTGIGYTF. DNA of the CDR3: TGTGCCTGGAGTGTAACCGGTATTGGCTACACCTTC.

The chain uses TRBV23-1 and TRBJ1-2; a weak D match, TRBD1 (5 bases). TRBV23-1 is an ORF, and what it does is uncertain. The CDR3 length is 14 residues. V was cut by 4 bases and J by 4 bases, with 13 bases left in between. Here the CDR3 DNA reads TGCGCCAGCAGTCCTCGGGGGTTCGCCTATGGCTACACCTTC. It translates to CASSPRGFAYGYTF.

There are a few counts of this clone. The chain joins TRBV28 to TRBJ1-5; possibly TRBD1 for D (5 bases). The CDR3 sequence is 17 residues long. The germline V gene encodes CDR1 MDHEN and CDR2 SYDVKM. Trimming pared 3 bases from V and 4 bases from J, leaving 19 bases between. CDR3 sequence (DNA): TGTGCCAGCAGTTTGGGGAGGGGAAGGGGCGGTAATCAGCCCCAGCATTTT. Its translation is CASSLGRGRGGNQPQHF.

The V call is TRBV4-1, the J call TRBJ2-1; D uncertain. Trimming removed 0 bases from V and 7 bases from J, with 4 bases in between. Germline V gene lookup returns CDR1 MGHRA and CDR2 YSYEKL. This CDR3 region has 12 residues. The CDR3 loop is CASSQERNEQFF. As DNA, the CDR3 is TGCGCCAGCAGCCAAGAGCGAAATGAGCAGTTCTTC.

The chain uses TRBV7-3 and TRBJ1-6, with unresolved D. Germline CDR1 reads SGHTA; CDR2 reads FQGTGA. Trimming removed 5 bases at V and 4 bases at J, with 12 bases between. This CDR3 has 15 amino acids. CDR3 sequence reads: CASSHPTVYNSPLHF. CDR3 coding DNA: TGTGCCAGCAGCCACCCTACAGTTTATAATTCACCCCTCCACTTT.

This clone occurred once. The genes are TRBV9 and TRBJ2-7, with 8 bases identical to TRBD2. Germline values: CDR1 SGDLS, CDR2 YYNGEE. After removal of 5 bases from V and 3 bases from J, the junction contained 7 bases not matched to a gene. The CDR3 is 14 amino acids. This CDR3 is CASSSAGGVYEQYF. In DNA, the CDR3 is TGTGCCAGCAGTTCGGCGGGAGGTGTCTACGAGCAGTACTTC.

The chain links TRBV27 to TRBJ2-3; D might be TRBD1 (5 bases). The germline V gene has CDR1 MNHEY and CDR2 SMNVEV (reference sequence). Trimming cost V 10 bases and J 2 bases, with 19 bases left between them. This CDR3 region has 15 residues. The CDR3 reads CATSLGQGLTDTQYF. The DNA of the CDR3 is TGTGCCACCTCCCTTGGGCAGGGCCTCACAGATACGCAGTATTTT.

V usage is TRBV28 and J usage is TRBJ1-2; D is ambiguous. The CDR3 is 13 amino acids. Germline CDR1 reads MDHEN; CDR2 reads SYDVKM. V gave up 7 bases and J gave up 5 bases, with 14 bases separating them. CDR3 protein: CASTSASGYGYTF. The DNA for the CDR3 is TGTGCCAGCACTTCCGCCTCGGGGTATGGCTACACCTTC.

The chain joins TRBV4-2 to TRBJ2-3; D is undetermined. V shed 0 bases and J shed 2 bases, with 6 bases lying between them. Per germline, CDR1 LGHNA and CDR2 YNFKEQ. The CDR3 has 14 residues. The CDR3 sequence: CASSQESVTDTQYF. Here the CDR3 DNA reads TGTGCCAGCAGCCAAGAGTCGGTCACAGATACGCAGTATTTT.

The rearrangement joins TRBV12-5 to TRBJ1-2; D possibly corresponds to TRBD1 (5 bases). The CDR3 has 17 residues. CDR1 is LGHNT and CDR2 is FRNRAP in the germline V gene. V was clipped by 0 bases and J by 7 bases, with 21 bases between them. The CDR3 spells CASGLVLGGLSRVGYTF. In DNA form, the CDR3 reads TGTGCTAGTGGTTTGGTACTCGGGGGTCTATCGAGGGTTGGCTACACCTTC.